This TCR beta chain came from a study of persistence of HIV-infected CD4 T cells. About the research overall: Isolated cells were CMV- and HIV-1 Gag-responding CD4+ T cells.

The germline V gene encodes CDR1 MNHEY and CDR2 SVGAGI. Trimming at V came to 6 bases and at J to 6 bases, leaving 7 bases not matched to a gene. This CDR3 spans 15 amino acids. Overlapping HIV-1 Gag 15-mer peptides at around 0.91 ug per peptide per mL were used. Sorted nonresponding memory CD4+ T cells were CD40L-negative, CD69-negative, CD45RO-high. On this clone: Its matching antigen is unknown.

Sequencing used immunoSEQ version 4 in survey mode. Template was genomic DNA at around 9.7 ng/uL, with up to about 1 ug used per sample. Only in-frame clones appear in the TCRdb table, and some are missing; sequencing was by immunoSEQ multiplex PCR. The table records roughly 64,000 clones, just under 75% of them present only once. This sample comprised CD4+ T cells sorted from PBMCs after roughly 20-hour stimulation, obtained from a patient who received antiretroviral therapy. The clonotype originates from an adult man with HIV who was CMV-seropositive. The chain recombines TRBV6-5 with TRBJ2-2, with 10 bases that match TRBD1. CDR3 region: CASRPDRGKAGELFF. CDR3 nucleotides: TGTGCCAGCAGGCCGGACAGGGGGAAGGCCGGGGAGCTGTTTTTT.